This T cell receptor beta chain was obtained from a study of shared clonotypes between healthy human individuals. Repertoires were generated with immunoSEQ multiplex PCR, while TCRdb's copy carries only in-frame clones and drops some. The table records about 600,000 clones, less than 98% of them present only once. The donor cohort consisted entirely of Caucasian adults residing in Nashville, Tennessee. This sequence was found in a woman in her twenties or thirties in good health. Sequences were obtained from naive CD4+ T cells sorted from blood. Indicated subset: CD45RA+ positively selected.

For the CDR3, the DNA is TGTGCCAGCAGCCTACGACAAGATACGCAGTATTTT. Translating gives CASSLRQDTQYF. The rearrangement links TRBV11-2 to TRBJ2-3; no firm D call. Germline values: CDR1 SGHAT, CDR2 FQNNGV. The V gene lost 5 bases and the J gene lost 5 bases, with 8 bases spanning the gap. The CDR3 sequence is 12 residues long.